This TCR beta chain stems from a study of T cells in Graves' hyperthyroidism and ophthalmopathy. Amplification yielded TCR beta CDR3 regions, with RNA transcripts as the source. First-round RT-PCR with HTBI primers amplified the TCR CDR3 region. TCRdb analysed the multiplex PCR reads with MiXCR anew, one entry per CDR3 protein. The sample shows over 450,000 distinct CDR3 sequences, under 15% of them seen only once. This clonotype has at least ten counts. When ophthalmopathy did not progress within 18 months, Graves' hyperthyroidism was considered stable. Newly diagnosed hyperthyroidism patients aged 18 to 65 years had disease lasting under 2 months. Fresh peripheral blood, approximately 10 ml, was the source of the PBMCs. Unmatched junction bases numbered 12, after V lost 3 bases and J lost 7 bases. CDR3 length equals 16 residues.

The sequenced material came from blood. This receptor was obtained from a woman younger than 35 with Graves' hyperthyroidism. The rearrangement uses TRBV12-3 or TRBV12-4 and TRBJ1-1, with TRBD1 matching 9 bases. The CDR3 here is CASSFEDRGLQYEAFF. The DNA of the CDR3 is TGTGCCAGCAGTTTTGAGGACAGGGGACTCCAGTATGAAGCTTTCTTT.